The clone carrying this TCR beta chain was seen at least ten times. The data derive from a study of regulatory T cells in long-lasting Graves disease. CDR3-region Arm-PCR and iRepertoire HTBI primers produced the TCR beta libraries. TCRdb re-called the multiplex PCR reads with MiXCR, one entry per CDR3 protein. The table shows about 470,000 distinct CDR3 sequences, with more than 20% occurring only once. From germline, CDR1 is MNHEY and CDR2 SMNVEV (reference sequence). This CDR3 has 13 residues. V lost 6 bases, J lost 1 base, and 9 bases lay in between. Regarding time point: persistent/refractory GD, antithyroid drugs over 5 years with positive TRAb. Scientists built the TCR library using RNA that was extracted from PBMCs.

The rearrangement uses TRBV27 and TRBJ1-1; no reliable D call. Sequences were derived from peripheral blood mononuclear cells (PBMCs), sampled when the disease was refractory, from a patient treated with antithyroid drugs. This receptor was identified in a female donor with Graves disease. The CDR3 sequence: CASRMTPNTEAFF. In DNA form, the CDR3 reads TGTGCCAGCAGGATGACACCGAACACTGAAGCTTTCTTT.